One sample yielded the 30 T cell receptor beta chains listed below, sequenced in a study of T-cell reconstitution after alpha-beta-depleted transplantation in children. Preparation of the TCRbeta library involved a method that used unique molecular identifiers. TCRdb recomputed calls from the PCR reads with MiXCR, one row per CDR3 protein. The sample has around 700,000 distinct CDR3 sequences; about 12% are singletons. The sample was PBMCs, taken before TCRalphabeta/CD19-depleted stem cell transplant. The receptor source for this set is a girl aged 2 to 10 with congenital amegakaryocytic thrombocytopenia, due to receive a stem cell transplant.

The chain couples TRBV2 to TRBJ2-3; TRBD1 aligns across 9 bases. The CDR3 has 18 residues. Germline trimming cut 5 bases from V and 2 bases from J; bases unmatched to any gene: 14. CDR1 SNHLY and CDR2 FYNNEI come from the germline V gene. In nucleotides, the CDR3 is TGTGCCAGCAGTTTCGTAAGGGACAGGGCCCCCATCACAGATACGCAGTATTTT. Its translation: CASSFVRDRAPITDTQYF.

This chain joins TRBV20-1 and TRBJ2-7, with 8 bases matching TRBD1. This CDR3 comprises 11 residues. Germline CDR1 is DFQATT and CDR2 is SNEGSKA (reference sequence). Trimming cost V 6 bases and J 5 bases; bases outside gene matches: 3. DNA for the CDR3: TGCAGTGCCCGACAGGGGAACGAGCAGTACTTC. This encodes CSARQGNEQYF.

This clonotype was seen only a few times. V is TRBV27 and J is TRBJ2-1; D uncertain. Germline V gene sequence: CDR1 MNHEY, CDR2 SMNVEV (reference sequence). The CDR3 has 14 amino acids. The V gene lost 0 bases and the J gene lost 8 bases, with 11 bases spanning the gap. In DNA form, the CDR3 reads TGTGCCAGCAGTTTATCGGCCCATTCCTATGAGCAGTTCTTC. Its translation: CASSLSAHSYEQFF.

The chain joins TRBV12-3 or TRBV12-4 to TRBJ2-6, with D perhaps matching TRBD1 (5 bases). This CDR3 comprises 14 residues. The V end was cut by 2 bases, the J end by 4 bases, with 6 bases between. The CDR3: CASSLQGGANVLTF. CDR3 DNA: TGTGCCAGCAGTTTACAGGGCGGGGCCAACGTCCTGACTTTC.

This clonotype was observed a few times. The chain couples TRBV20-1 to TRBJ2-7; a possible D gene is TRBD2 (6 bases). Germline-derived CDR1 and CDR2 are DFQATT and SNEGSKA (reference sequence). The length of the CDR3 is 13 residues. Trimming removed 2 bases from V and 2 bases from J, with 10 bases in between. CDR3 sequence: CSARSREPYEQYF. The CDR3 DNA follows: TGCAGTGCTAGATCCCGGGAGCCCTACGAGCAGTACTTC.

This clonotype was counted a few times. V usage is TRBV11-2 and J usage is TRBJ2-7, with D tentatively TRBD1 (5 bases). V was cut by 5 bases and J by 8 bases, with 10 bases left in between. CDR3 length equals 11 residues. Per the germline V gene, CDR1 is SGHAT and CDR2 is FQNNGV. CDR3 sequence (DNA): TGTGCCAGCAGCCAGGGCCCCCAGCAGTACTTC. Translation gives CASSQGPQQYF.

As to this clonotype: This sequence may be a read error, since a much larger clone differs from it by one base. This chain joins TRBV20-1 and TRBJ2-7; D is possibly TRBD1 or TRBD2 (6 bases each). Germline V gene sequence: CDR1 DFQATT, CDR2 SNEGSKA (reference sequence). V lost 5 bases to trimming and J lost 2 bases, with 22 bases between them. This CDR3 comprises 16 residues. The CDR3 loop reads CSAPKGVAGPPYEQYF. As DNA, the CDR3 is TGCAGTGCTCCAAAGGGGGTGGCGGGACCGCCCTACGAGCAGTACTTC.

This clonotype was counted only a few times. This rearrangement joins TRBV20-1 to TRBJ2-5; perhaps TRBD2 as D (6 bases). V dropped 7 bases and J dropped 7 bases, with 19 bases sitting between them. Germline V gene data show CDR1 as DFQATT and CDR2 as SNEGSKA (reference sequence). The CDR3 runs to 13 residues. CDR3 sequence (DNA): TGCAGTGGGGGATTTAGCGGTACTTGGACCCAGTACTTC. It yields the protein CSGGFSGTWTQYF.

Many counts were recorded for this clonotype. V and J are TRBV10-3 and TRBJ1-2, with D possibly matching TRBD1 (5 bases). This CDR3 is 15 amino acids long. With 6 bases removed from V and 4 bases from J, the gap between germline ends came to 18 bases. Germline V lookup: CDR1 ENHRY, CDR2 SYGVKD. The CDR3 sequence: CAISPGTESFYGYTF. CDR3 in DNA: TGTGCCATCAGCCCCGGGACGGAGTCATTCTATGGCTACACCTTC.

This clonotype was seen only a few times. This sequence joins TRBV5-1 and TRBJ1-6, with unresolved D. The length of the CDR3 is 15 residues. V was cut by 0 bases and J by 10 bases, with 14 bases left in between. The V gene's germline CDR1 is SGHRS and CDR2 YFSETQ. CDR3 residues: CASSLGVRVNSPLHF. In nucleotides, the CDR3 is TGCGCCAGCAGCTTGGGGGTGAGGGTGAACTCACCCCTCCACTTT.

This chain's CDR3 is CATREETQYF. The DNA for the CDR3 is TGTGCCACCAGGGAAGAGACCCAGTACTTC. This chain joins TRBV25-1 and TRBJ2-5, with a tentative D call TRBD1 (5 bases). CDR1 is MGHDK and CDR2 is SYGVNS in the germline V gene. The V and J ends lost 10 bases and 3 bases respectively, with 6 bases between them. The CDR3 sequence is 10 residues long.

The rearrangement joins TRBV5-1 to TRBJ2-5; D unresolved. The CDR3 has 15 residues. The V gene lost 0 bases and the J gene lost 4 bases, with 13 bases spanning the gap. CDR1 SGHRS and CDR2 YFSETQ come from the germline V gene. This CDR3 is CASSLGGRGTETQYF. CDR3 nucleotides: TGCGCCAGCAGCTTGGGTGGACGAGGAACAGAGACCCAGTACTTC.

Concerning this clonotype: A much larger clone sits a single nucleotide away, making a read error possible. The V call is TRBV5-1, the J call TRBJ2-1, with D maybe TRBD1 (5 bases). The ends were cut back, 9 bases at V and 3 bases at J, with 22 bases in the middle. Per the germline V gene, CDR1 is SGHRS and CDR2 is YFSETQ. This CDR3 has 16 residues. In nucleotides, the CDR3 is TGCGCCAACAGGTTACGAGCGACTTATAGCTACAATGAGCAGTTCTTC. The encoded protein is CANRLRATYSYNEQFF.

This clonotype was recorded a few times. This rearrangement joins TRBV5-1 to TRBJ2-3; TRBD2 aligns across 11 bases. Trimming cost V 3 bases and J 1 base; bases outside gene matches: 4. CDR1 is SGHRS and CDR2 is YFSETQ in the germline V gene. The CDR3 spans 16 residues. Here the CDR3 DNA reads TGCGCCAGCAGCTCGGGACTAGCGGACCGCACAGATACGCAGTATTTT. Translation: CASSSGLADRTDTQYF.

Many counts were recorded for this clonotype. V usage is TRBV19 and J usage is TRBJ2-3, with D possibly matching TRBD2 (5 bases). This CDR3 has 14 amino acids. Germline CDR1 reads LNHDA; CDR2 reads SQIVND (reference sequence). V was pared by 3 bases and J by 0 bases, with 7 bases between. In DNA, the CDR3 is TGTGCCAGTAGTATTAGGGAGAGCACAGATACGCAGTATTTT. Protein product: CASSIRESTDTQYF.

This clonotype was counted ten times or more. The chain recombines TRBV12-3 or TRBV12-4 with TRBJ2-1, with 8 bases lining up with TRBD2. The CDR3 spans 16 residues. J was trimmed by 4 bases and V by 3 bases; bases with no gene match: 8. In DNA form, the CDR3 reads TGTGCCAGCAGTTTCTTGGGCGGGAGGCCTTACAATGAGCAGTTCTTC. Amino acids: CASSFLGGRPYNEQFF.

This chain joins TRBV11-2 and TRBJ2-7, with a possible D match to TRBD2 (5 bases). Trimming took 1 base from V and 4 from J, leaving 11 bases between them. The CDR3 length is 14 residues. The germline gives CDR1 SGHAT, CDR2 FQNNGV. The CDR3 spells CASSLGRKQYEQYF. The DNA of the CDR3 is TGTGCCAGCAGCTTAGGGAGGAAGCAATACGAGCAGTACTTC.

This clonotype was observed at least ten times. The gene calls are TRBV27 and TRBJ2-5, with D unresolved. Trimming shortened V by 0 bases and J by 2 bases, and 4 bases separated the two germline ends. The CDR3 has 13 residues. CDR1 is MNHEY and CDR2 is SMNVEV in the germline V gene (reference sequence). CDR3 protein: CASSLSPQETQYF. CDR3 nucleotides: TGTGCCAGCAGTTTATCCCCGCAAGAGACCCAGTACTTC.

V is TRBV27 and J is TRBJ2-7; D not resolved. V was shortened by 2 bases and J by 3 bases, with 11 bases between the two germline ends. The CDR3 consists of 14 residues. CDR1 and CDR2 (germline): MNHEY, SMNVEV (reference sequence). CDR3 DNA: TGTGCCAGCAGTTTAGGAGTTAAGGGCTACGAGCAGTACTTC. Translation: CASSLGVKGYEQYF.

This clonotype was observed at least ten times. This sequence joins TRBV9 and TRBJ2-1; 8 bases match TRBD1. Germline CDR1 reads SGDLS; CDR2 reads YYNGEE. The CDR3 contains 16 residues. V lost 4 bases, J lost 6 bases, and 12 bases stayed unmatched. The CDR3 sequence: CASSSSPRTGFNEQFF. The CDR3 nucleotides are TGTGCCAGCAGCTCCTCCCCCCGGACAGGGTTCAATGAGCAGTTCTTC.

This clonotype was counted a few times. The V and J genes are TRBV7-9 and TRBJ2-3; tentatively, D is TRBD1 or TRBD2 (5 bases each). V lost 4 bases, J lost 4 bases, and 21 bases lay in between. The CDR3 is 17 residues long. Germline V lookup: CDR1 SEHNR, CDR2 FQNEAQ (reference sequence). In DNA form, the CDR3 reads TGTGCCAGCAGCTCAGCACCGGGACCCGTCCGCCCAGATACGCAGTATTTT. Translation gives CASSSAPGPVRPDTQYF.

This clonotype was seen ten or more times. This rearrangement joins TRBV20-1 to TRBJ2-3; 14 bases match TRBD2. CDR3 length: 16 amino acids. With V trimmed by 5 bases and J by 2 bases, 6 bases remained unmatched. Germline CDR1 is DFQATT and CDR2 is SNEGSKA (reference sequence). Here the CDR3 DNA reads TGCAGTGCTCCCTCGGGACTAGCGGGAGACACAGATACGCAGTATTTT. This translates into CSAPSGLAGDTDTQYF.

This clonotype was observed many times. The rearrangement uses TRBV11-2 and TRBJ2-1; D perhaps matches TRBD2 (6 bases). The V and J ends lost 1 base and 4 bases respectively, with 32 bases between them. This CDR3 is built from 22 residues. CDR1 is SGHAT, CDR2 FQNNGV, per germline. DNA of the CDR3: TGTGCCAGCAGCTTAGTTCGTTTGGGGGGTTCGACCAGCGGGTTGCGTTACAATGAGCAGTTCTTC. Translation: CASSLVRLGGSTSGLRYNEQFF.

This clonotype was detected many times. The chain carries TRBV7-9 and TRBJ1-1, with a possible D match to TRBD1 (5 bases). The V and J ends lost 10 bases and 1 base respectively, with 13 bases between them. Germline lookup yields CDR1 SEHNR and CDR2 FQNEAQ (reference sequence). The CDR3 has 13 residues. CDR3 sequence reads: CATQGPENTEAFF. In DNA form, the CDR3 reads TGTGCCACCCAGGGCCCGGAGAACACTGAAGCTTTCTTT.

The CDR3 coding sequence is TGTGCCAGCAGCTCGAGTACTAGATCCCAAGAGACCCAGTACTTC. Its translation: CASSSSTRSQETQYF. The V and J genes are TRBV7-8 and TRBJ2-5; D is perhaps TRBD2 (5 bases). V lost 4 bases, J lost 1 base, and 13 bases lay in between. This CDR3 region has 15 residues. The germline V gene encodes CDR1 SGHVS and CDR2 FQNEAQ.

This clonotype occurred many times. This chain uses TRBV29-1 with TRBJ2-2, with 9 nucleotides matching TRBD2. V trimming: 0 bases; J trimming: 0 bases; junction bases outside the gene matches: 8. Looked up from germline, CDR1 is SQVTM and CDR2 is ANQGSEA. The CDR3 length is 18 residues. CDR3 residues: CSVEDLTSGQPNTGELFF. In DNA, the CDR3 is TGCAGCGTTGAAGATCTCACTAGCGGGCAGCCGAACACCGGGGAGCTGTTTTTT.

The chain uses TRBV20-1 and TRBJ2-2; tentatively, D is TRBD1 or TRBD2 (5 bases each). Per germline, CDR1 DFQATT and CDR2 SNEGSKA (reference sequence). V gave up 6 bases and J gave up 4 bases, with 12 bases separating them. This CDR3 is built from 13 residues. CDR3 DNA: TGCAGTGCCCTCCTTGGGACCACCGGGGAGCTGTTTTTT. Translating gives CSALLGTTGELFF.

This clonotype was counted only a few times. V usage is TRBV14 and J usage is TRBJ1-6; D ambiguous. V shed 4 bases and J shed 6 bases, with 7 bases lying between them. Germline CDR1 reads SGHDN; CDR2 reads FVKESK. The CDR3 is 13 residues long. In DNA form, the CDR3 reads TGTGCCAGCAGCCTACTCAGTAATTCACCCCTCCACTTT. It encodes CASSLLSNSPLHF.

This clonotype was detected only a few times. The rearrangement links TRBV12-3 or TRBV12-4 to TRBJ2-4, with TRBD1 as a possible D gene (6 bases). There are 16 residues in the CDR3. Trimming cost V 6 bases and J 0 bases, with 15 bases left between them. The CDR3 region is CASSSVGARAKNIQYF. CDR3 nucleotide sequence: TGTGCCAGCAGCTCGGTGGGGGCCCGAGCCAAAAACATTCAGTACTTC.

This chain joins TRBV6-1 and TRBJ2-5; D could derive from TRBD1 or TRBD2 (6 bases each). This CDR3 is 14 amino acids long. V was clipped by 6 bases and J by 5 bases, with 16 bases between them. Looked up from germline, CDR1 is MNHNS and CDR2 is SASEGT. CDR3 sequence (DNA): TGTGCCAGCAGACCAGGGACACGGGGGGAGACCCAGTACTTC. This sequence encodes CASRPGTRGETQYF.